This T cell receptor (beta chain) was obtained from a study of molecular identifiers for immune sequencing clone quantification listed by TCRdb under 2018. Context from the whole study: For a replicate experiment, the RNA from either about 20,000 or 100,000 naive CD8 T cells was divided into five aliquots, and four of those aliquots went on to sequencing. The study was a methods study using CD8 T cells to benchmark molecular-identifier clustering-based TCR repertoire sequencing (MIDCIRS) and TCR RNA copy counting. The investigation overall reported the following: Naive libraries contained spiked-in Jurkat TCR RNA (10 copies' worth), which is not part of the donor repertoire. In CMV-specific effector cells, clones with more than 20 RNA copies contained over 97% of molecules, whereas in naive cells such clones contained under 1% of molecules. Highly expanded clone sizes could be underestimated because identical TCR molecules may share a barcode. Modeling gave roughly 3 recovered TCR RNA copies per cell versus about 10 by digital PCR, implying approximately 30% capture efficiency. A single cell's worth of spiked-in Jurkat TCR RNA was reported detectable even among one million naive CD8 T cells. When barcode sub-clustering was left out, chimeric consensus sequences inflated TCR diversity, with chimeras reaching as high as 47%.

CDR1 is given as SQVTM and CDR2 as ANQGSEA, both from the germline V gene. Including the terminal cysteine and phenylalanine, the CDR3 comprises 17 residues. Only the CDR3 region is kept as DNA, spanning 51 bases read in frame from base 1. Relative to germline, V is missing 0 bases and J is missing 1 base, with 5 bases of the junction outside any gene match. Libraries of naive CD8 T cells were generated from about 19,000 to 1,100,000 sorted cells, with 10%, 30% or 50% of the purified RNA used. On a BD FACSAria II, naive CD8 T cells were FACS-sorted as CD8+CD4-CCR7+CD45RA+ and collected into RLT Plus buffer. Roughly ten TCR copies' worth of Jurkat RNA were spiked into roughly 19,000-1,000,000 naive CD8 T cell samples to test detection sensitivity. Enrichment of CD8 T cells was performed with RosetteSep CD8+ T Cell Enrichment Cocktail and Ficoll-Paque, after which ACK red cell lysis was carried out.

This clonotype was counted many times. It has no known antigen specificity. The input lacks base qualities; no much larger clone sits a single base away. Library prep was done by PCR. Sequenced on a NextSeq 500. Bulk TCR libraries were made following a previously described method, with the TCR primers given in Table S5. The Qiagen AllPrep DNA/RNA kit was used to purify total RNA. Reads from multiple sequencing runs of the same library were pooled before analysis. The paper's processing steps were these. Only reads with exact TCR constant sequence were kept, trimmed to 150 nt, and grouped by their 12-nt molecular barcodes. Reads within each barcode group were sub-clustered using a 15% Levenshtein threshold, and quality-weighted consensus sequences were constructed for each RNA molecule. Non-functional sequences were removed, as were lower-count sequences one edit away from another. Barcode sub-clusters with fewer than 20% of the maximum read count were removed, based on fitting two negative binomial distributions. TCRdb cleaned the public reads at Q25 with fastp, built clones with MiXCR and kept in-frame beta chains. Records with the same CDR3 protein are collapsed into one entry carrying the most frequent genes and DNA. The V and J calls, along with clone size, are taken from TCRdb and not from the paper's own processing. The sample has under 600,000 distinct CDR3 sequences on record, about 25% of them singletons. Clones ranked in the top ten supply under 0.8% of the sample.

This clonotype originated in a human donor in good health. Some libraries in this study had Jurkat cell RNA spiked in. Sequenced material: naive CD8+ T cells from blood, with Jurkat cell RNA spiked in. The cell subset or site label for this specimen denotes: FACS-sorted CD8+CD4-CCR7+CD45RA+ naive T cells. This chain is built from TRBV29-1 and TRBJ2-5; the central 13 bases match TRBD2. At the DNA level, the sequence is TGCAGCGTTGAAGACCGGGGGACTAGCGGGATCCAAGAGACCCAGTACTTC. It translates to CSVEDRGTSGIQETQYF. The full variable domain, completed from the reference TRBV29-1 and TRBJ2-5 proteins outside the CDR3, reads SAVISQKPSRDICQRGTSLTIQCQVDSQVTMMFWYRQQPGQSLTLIATANQGSEATYESGFVIDKFPISRPNLTFSTLTVSNMSPEDSSIYLCSVEDRGTSGIQETQYFGPGTRLLVL.